This section outlines one T cell receptor beta chain sequence together with its context. Assembly of TCR beta libraries relied on iRepertoire HTBI primers together with Arm-PCR of CDR3 regions. MiXCR, run by TCRdb on the multiplex PCR reads, gives a single entry per CDR3 protein. The sample holds approximately 290,000 distinct CDR3 sequences, roughly a fifth seen once. The record originates from a study of regulatory T cells in long-lasting Graves disease. Time point indicated: persistent/refractory GD, antithyroid drugs over 5 years with positive TRAb. Isolated PBMC RNA provided the starting material for the TCR library. The V end was cut by 1 base, the J end by 0 bases, with 7 bases between. Per germline, CDR1 LNHNV and CDR2 YYDKDF (reference sequence). CDR3 size: 14 residues.

The starting material was peripheral blood mononuclear cells (PBMCs), obtained when the disease was refractory, from a patient treated with antithyroid drugs. The genes are TRBV15 and TRBJ2-7; the D is unclear. The TCR was taken from a female donor with Graves disease. CDR3 sequence: CATSRGRSSYEQYF. Written as DNA, the CDR3 is TGTGCCACCAGCAGAGGGAGAAGCTCCTACGAGCAGTACTTC. The whole variable domain, remainder taken from reference TRBV15 and TRBJ2-7, is DAMVIQNPRYQVTQFGKPVTLSCSQTLNHNVMYWYQQKSSQAPKLLFHYYDKDFNNEADTPDNFQSRRPNTSFCFLDIRSPGLGDTAMYLCATSRGRSSYEQYFGPGTRLTVT.